Following are 3 T cell receptor beta chains from one sample sequenced in a study of control samples from healthy donors and cancer patients. Libraries were prepared by immunoSEQ multiplex PCR; TCRdb keeps only in-frame clonotypes and omits some of them. The sample has about 160,000 clones; 80% to 90% are singletons. Sequenced input: blood. The source is a man aged 30-40 years in good health.

V and J are TRBV5-1 and TRBJ1-4; perhaps TRBD1 as D (6 bases). Germline values: CDR1 SGHRS, CDR2 YFSETQ. Trimming took off 2 bases at V and 0 bases at J, with 11 bases between the two ends. The CDR3 loop spans 16 amino acids. The CDR3 nucleotides are TGCGCCAGCAGCTTAGGGCAGGGGACAACTAATGAAAAACTGTTTTTT. Translating gives CASSLGQGTTNEKLFF. The whole variable domain, remainder taken from reference TRBV5-1 and TRBJ1-4, is KAGVTQTPRYLIKTRGQQVTLSCSPISGHRSVSWYQQTPGQGLQFLFEYFSETQRNKGNFPGRFSGRQFSNSRSEMNVSTLELGDSALYLCASSLGQGTTNEKLFFGSGTQLSVL.

This clone was seen a few times. The chain is built from TRBV19 and TRBJ2-2, with 10 bases aligning to TRBD2. This CDR3 is 15 amino acids long. CDR1 is LNHDA, CDR2 SQIVND, per germline (reference sequence). Trimming took 5 bases from V and 9 from J; bases not matched to a gene: 9. Here the CDR3 DNA reads TGTGCCAGTAGTTCCCGGCTAGCGGGAGTGAGGGAGCTGTTTTTT. This codes for CASSSRLAGVRELFF.

V usage is TRBV19 and J usage is TRBJ2-3; D possibly uses TRBD1 or TRBD2 (5 bases each). The germline V and J ends were trimmed by 6 bases and 5 bases, with 15 bases remaining between them. Per the germline V gene, CDR1 is LNHDA and CDR2 is SQIVND (reference sequence). The CDR3 runs 14 residues. This CDR3 reads CASSPEGPRDTQYF. The CDR3 DNA reads as TGTGCCAGTAGCCCAGAGGGGCCTCGAGATACGCAGTATTTT.